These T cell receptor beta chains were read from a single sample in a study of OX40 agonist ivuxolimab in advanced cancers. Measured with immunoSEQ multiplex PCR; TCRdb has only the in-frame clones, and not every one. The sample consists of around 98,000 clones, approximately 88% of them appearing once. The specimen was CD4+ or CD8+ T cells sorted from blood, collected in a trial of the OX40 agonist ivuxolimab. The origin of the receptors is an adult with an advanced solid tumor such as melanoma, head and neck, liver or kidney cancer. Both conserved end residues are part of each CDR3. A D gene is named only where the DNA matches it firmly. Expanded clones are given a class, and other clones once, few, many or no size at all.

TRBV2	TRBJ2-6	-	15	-	TGTGCCAGCAGTGTCGGTGCGTCCCAGGGGAACGTCCTGACTTTC	CASSVGASQGNVLTF
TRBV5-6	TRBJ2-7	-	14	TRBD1	TGTGCCAGCAGCTTGGGACAGGGGTACTACGAGCAGTACTTC	CASSLGQGYYEQYF
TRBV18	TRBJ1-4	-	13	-	TGTGCCAGCTCACCGGGGTCCCTTGAAAAACTGTTTTTT	CASSPGSLEKLFF
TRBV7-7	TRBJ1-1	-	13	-	TGTGCTAGCAGCTCGGGACCGAACACTGAAGCTTTCTTT	CASSSGPNTEAFF
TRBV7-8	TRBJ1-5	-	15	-	TGTGCCAGCAGCCTTTTCTCAGGGACTAATCAGCCCCAGCATTTT	CASSLFSGTNQPQHF
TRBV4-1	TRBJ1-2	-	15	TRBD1	TGCGCCAGCAGCCCCGACAGGGTCATAGATCGTGGCTACACCTTC	CASSPDRVIDRGYTF
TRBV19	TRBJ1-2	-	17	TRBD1	TGTGCCAGTAGTACCCATGGACAGGTGATTTTTAACTATGGCTACACCTTC	CASSTHGQVIFNYGYTF
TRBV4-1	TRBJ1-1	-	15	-	TGCGCCAGCAGCCTCGGATCAGGGGCGAACACTGAAGCTTTCTTT	CASSLGSGANTEAFF
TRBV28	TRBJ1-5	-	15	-	TGTGCCAGCACCCTTCAAACAGGGATTTGGCAGCCCCAGCATTTT	CASTLQTGIWQPQHF
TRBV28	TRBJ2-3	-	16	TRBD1	TGTGCCAGCAGTTTATGGAACAGGGGCGCGGGAGATACGCAGTATTTT	CASSLWNRGAGDTQYF
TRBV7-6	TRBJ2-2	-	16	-	TGTGCCAGCAGCTTAGTGGGGGTTAGGTTCACCGGGGAGCTGTTTTTT	CASSLVGVRFTGELFF
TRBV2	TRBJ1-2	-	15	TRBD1	TGTGCCAGCAAAGAAGGACAGGGGGTGGTCTATGGCTACACCTTC	CASKEGQGVVYGYTF
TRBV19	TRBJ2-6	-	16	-	TGTGCCAGTAGGGGAACTAGTTTCTCTGGGGCCAACGTCCTGACTTTC	CASRGTSFSGANVLTF
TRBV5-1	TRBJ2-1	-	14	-	TGCGCCAGCAGCGCTTCCCGGGGGCAAAGTGAGCAGTTCTTC	CASSASRGQSEQFF
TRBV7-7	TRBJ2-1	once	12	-	TGTGCCAGCAGCTTAGAGGGGGGGGAGCAGTTCTTC	CASSLEGGEQFF
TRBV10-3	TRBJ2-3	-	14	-	TGTGCCATCAGGGGACGTGCGGGCGAAGATACGCAGTATTTT	CAIRGRAGEDTQYF
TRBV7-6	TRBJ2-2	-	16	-	TGTGCCAGCAGCTTATCCCTGGAGGGTAGGACCGGGGAGCTGTTTTTT	CASSLSLEGRTGELFF
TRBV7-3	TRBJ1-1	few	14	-	TGTGCCAGCAGCCCCCAGGGGACGAACACTGAAGCTTTCTTT	CASSPQGTNTEAFF
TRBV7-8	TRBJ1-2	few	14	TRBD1	TGTGCCAGCAGCTTAGGGCAGACAGGGGTCGGCTACACCTTC	CASSLGQTGVGYTF
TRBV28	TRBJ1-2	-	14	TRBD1	TGTGCCAGCAGCCTAGGACAGGGTGGGATGGGCTACACCTTC	CASSLGQGGMGYTF
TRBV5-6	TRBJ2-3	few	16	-	TGTGCCAGCCAGTCAGACCGGGACTTTTTTCTGGATACGCAGTATTTT	CASQSDRDFFLDTQYF
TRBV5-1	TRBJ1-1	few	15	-	TGCGCCAGCAGCCAGAAACAGGAGATGAACACTGAAGCTTTCTTT	CASSQKQEMNTEAFF
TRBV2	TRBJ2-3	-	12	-	TGTGCCAGCAGTACAATGAGCTTACTATGGTATTTT	CASSTMSLLWYF
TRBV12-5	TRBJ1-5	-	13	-	TGTGCTAGTGGCCCTACAGGGAATCAGCCCCAGCATTTT	CASGPTGNQPQHF
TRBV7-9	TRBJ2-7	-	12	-	TGTGCCAGCAGCTTAAGGACCGGAGAGCAGTACTTC	CASSLRTGEQYF
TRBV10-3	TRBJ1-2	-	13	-	TGTGCCATCAGTGAACAGATTAACTATGGCTACACCTTC	CAISEQINYGYTF
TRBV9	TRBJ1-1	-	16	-	TGTGCCAGCAGCGCCGGGACACCCCCCGTGAGGACTGAAGCTTTCTTT	CASSAGTPPVRTEAFF
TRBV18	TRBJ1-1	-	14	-	TGTGCCAGCTCATCAGGACAGCCGAACACTGAAGCTTTCTTT	CASSSGQPNTEAFF
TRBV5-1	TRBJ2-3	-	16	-	TGCGCCAGCAGCCCTCTAGGTGCAGGGGTTTTAGATACGCAGTATTTT	CASSPLGAGVLDTQYF
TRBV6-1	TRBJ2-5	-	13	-	TGTGCCAGCAACAGGGTAGGGTGGGAGACCCAGTACTTC	CASNRVGWETQYF
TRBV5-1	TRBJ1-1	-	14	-	TGCGCCAGCAGCTCCGGGTGGGGGAACACTGAAGCTTTCTTT	CASSSGWGNTEAFF
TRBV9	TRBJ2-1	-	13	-	TGTGCCAGCAGCGTTGCCTATTGGGGTGAGCAGTTCTTC	CASSVAYWGEQFF
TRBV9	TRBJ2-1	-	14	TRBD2	TGTGCCAGCGGGAGCGGGGGGCTTAACAATGAGCAGTTCTTC	CASGSGGLNNEQFF
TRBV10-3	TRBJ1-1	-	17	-	TGTGCCAGTTGTAGGTCCTGGGACAAAGGCATGAACACTGAAGCTTTCTTT	CASCRSWDKGMNTEAFF
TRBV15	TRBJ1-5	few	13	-	TGTGCCACCAGACCCCAGAGCAATCAGCCCCAGCATTTT	CATRPQSNQPQHF
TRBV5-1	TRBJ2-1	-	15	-	TGCGCCAGCAGCTTGGAGGGTATCTCCTACAATGAGCAGTTCTTC	CASSLEGISYNEQFF
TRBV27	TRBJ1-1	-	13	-	TGTGCCAGCATTGGACAGATGAACACTGAAGCTTTCTTT	CASIGQMNTEAFF
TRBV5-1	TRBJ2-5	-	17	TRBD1	TGCGCCAGCAGCTTGGATCCCTGGACAGGGCGGTGGGAGACCCAGTACTTC	CASSLDPWTGRWETQYF